These 17 T cell receptor beta chains originate from one sample sequenced in a study of shared clonotypes between healthy human individuals. Sequenced by immunoSEQ multiplex PCR; TCRdb stores in-frame clones only, minus some. The table records about 1.5 million clones, roughly 96% of them present only once. The sequenced material came from naive CD4+ T cells sorted from blood. Subset: CD45RA+ positively selected. The receptors derive from a man between 25 and 39 years old in good health.

This chain links TRBV10-3 with TRBJ2-2, with 14 bases identical to TRBD2. V gave up 1 base and J gave up 3 bases; unmatched junction bases: 13. This CDR3 is 21 amino acids long. Germline V gene lookup returns CDR1 ENHRY and CDR2 SYGVKD. As DNA, the CDR3 is TGTGCCATCAGTGAGTTGTACCGGGACAGGGGACTAGCGGGGGACACCGGGGAGCTGTTTTTT. It translates to CAISELYRDRGLAGDTGELFF.

About this clone: Other DNA sequences within the sample encode an identical CDR3. The DNA of the CDR3 is TGTGCCAGCAGTTTCCAGGACACTGAAGCTTTCTTT. This translates into CASSFQDTEAFF. The V gene is TRBV28, the J gene TRBJ1-1; no reliable D call. Trimming left V 3 bases short and J 3 bases short, with 5 bases between. The germline CDR1 and CDR2 sequences are MDHEN and SYDVKM. The CDR3 runs 12 residues.

The chain joins TRBV14 to TRBJ2-7; D perhaps matches TRBD2 (5 bases). V dropped 4 bases and J dropped 2 bases, with 15 bases sitting between them. From germline, CDR1 is SGHDN and CDR2 FVKESK. The CDR3 spans 15 residues. The CDR3 region is CASSRGADRPYEQYF. The CDR3 nucleotides are TGTGCCAGCAGCCGCGGAGCGGACCGACCCTACGAGCAGTACTTC.

V gene TRBV4-1 combines with J gene TRBJ2-3; D not certain. Germline CDR1 is MGHRA and CDR2 is YSYEKL. Trimming shortened V by 4 bases and J by 4 bases, and 9 bases separated the two germline ends. The CDR3 spans 13 residues. CDR3: CASSPSVADTQYF. The CDR3 coding sequence is TGCGCCAGCAGCCCCTCGGTAGCAGATACGCAGTATTTT.

The chain uses TRBV28 and TRBJ2-5; D might be TRBD1 (7 bases). The CDR3 sequence is 16 residues long. Germline CDR1 reads MDHEN; CDR2 reads SYDVKM. V lost 2 bases to trimming and J lost 2 bases, with 15 bases between them. CDR3 sequence reads: CASSLEGAGGQETQYF. CDR3 in DNA: TGTGCCAGCAGTTTAGAGGGGGCTGGAGGGCAAGAGACCCAGTACTTC.

As regards this clone: The same CDR3 is also encoded by other DNA sequences in this sample. V is TRBV5-1 and J is TRBJ2-2; the D gene is possibly TRBD2 (6 bases). Trimming shortened V by 0 bases and J by 0 bases, and 9 bases separated the two germline ends. The CDR3 has 16 residues. Germline V gene sequence: CDR1 SGHRS, CDR2 YFSETQ. CDR3 residues: CASSLVSGANTGELFF. The CDR3 DNA follows: TGCGCCAGCAGCTTGGTTAGCGGAGCGAACACCGGGGAGCTGTTTTTT.

The rearrangement joins TRBV19 to TRBJ2-3; D unresolved. The CDR3 runs to 16 residues. CDR1 and CDR2 from the germline V gene are LNHDA and SQIVND (reference sequence). The germline V and J ends were trimmed by 5 bases and 0 bases, with 15 bases remaining between them. Here the CDR3 reads CASSPRRVGSTDTQYF. Written as DNA, the CDR3 is TGTGCCAGTAGTCCTCGAAGGGTTGGGAGCACAGATACGCAGTATTTT.

Details on this clone: This specimen includes other DNA sequences encoding the same CDR3. The V gene is TRBV9, the J gene TRBJ2-1; no clear D gene. The CDR3 is 13 amino acids. Germline V gene lookup returns CDR1 SGDLS and CDR2 YYNGEE. Trimming shortened V by 0 bases and J by 6 bases, and 7 bases separated the two germline ends. CDR3 bases: TGTGCCAGCAGCGTAGGATGGGGCAATGAGCAGTTCTTC. Its translation is CASSVGWGNEQFF. The whole variable domain, filled in from reference TRBV9 and TRBJ2-1, reads DSGVTQTPKHLITATGQRVTLRCSPRSGDLSVYWYQQSLDQGLQFLIQYYNGEERAKGNILERFSAQQFPDLHSELNLSSLELGDSALYFCASSVGWGNEQFFGPGTRLTVL.

V is TRBV4-2 and J is TRBJ2-7; D possibly matches TRBD1 or TRBD2 (5 bases each). The CDR3 consists of 16 residues. The V gene's germline CDR1 is LGHNA and CDR2 YNFKEQ. Trimming removed 0 bases at V and 0 bases at J, with 12 bases between. CDR3 sequence (DNA): TGTGCCAGCAGCCAAGATAGCGCAGGGAGCTCCTACGAGCAGTACTTC. It yields the protein CASSQDSAGSSYEQYF.

The genes are TRBV5-1 and TRBJ2-7, with 12 bases aligning to TRBD1. Unmatched junction bases numbered 11, after V lost 5 bases and J lost 5 bases. Germline V gene sequence: CDR1 SGHRS, CDR2 YFSETQ. The CDR3 contains 16 residues. As DNA, the CDR3 is TGCGCCAGCAGAAAGACCGGGACAGGGGGCTCTGACGAGCAGTACTTC. Translation: CASRKTGTGGSDEQYF.

This clone was counted a single time. The chain recombines TRBV7-2 with TRBJ1-1, with 7 bases that match TRBD1. Germline V gene data show CDR1 as SGHTA and CDR2 as FQGNSA. With V trimmed by 1 base and J by 4 bases, 6 bases remained unmatched. The CDR3 runs 15 residues. The CDR3 coding sequence is TGTGCCAGCAGCTTAGGAGGGACAGCGATCACTGAAGCTTTCTTT. Its translation is CASSLGGTAITEAFF.

In nucleotides, the CDR3 is TGTGCCAGCTCACTTTTCCGGGACGGAACCTACGAGCAGTACTTC. Its translation is CASSLFRDGTYEQYF. The rearrangement uses TRBV18 and TRBJ2-7; D may match TRBD1 or TRBD2 (5 bases each). The CDR3 length is 15 residues. V was shortened by 4 bases and J by 2 bases, with 15 bases between the two germline ends. Germline CDR1 is KGHSH and CDR2 is LQKENI.

This chain connects TRBV18 to TRBJ2-3; 9 bases are shared with TRBD1. The CDR3 runs to 17 residues. Losses at the gene ends were 4 bases for V and 5 bases for J; bases not matched to a gene: 13. The germline V gene encodes CDR1 KGHSH and CDR2 LQKENI. CDR3 DNA sequence: TGTGCCAGCTCACAACAACAGGGGGCCCTTACGATAGATACGCAGTATTTT. Translation: CASSQQQGALTIDTQYF.

This CDR3 is CASSLGTGPNTGELFF. The CDR3 DNA sequence: TGTGCCAGCAGCTTAGGGACAGGCCCGAACACCGGGGAGCTGTTTTTT. The V call is TRBV7-7, the J call TRBJ2-2; 7 bases line up with TRBD1. CDR3 length equals 16 residues. CDR1 SSHAT and CDR2 FNYEAQ come from the germline V gene (reference sequence). Trimming took 1 base from V and 0 from J; bases not matched to a gene: 2.

The genes are TRBV27 and TRBJ2-7, with 8 bases identical to TRBD1. From germline, CDR1 is MNHEY and CDR2 SMNVEV (reference sequence). The V and J ends lost 6 bases and 4 bases, in that order; junction bases with no gene match: 8. The CDR3 has 14 residues. CDR3 protein: CASRPGQVTYEQYF. The CDR3 DNA follows: TGTGCCAGCAGACCGGGACAGGTCACATACGAGCAGTACTTC.

This CDR3 is CASSPGREGVTGELFF. The CDR3 DNA reads TGCGCCAGCAGCCCGGGACGCGAGGGGGTCACCGGGGAGCTGTTTTTT. The gene calls are TRBV5-1 and TRBJ2-2; weak D call: TRBD1 (6 bases). The CDR3 is 16 residues long. The V end lost 4 bases, the J end lost 4 bases, and 17 bases lay between the germline ends. The germline CDR1 and CDR2 sequences are SGHRS and YFSETQ.

This clone was picked up one time. The genes are TRBV19 and TRBJ2-1, with D maybe TRBD2 (6 bases). CDR1 LNHDA and CDR2 SQIVND come from the germline V gene (reference sequence). The CDR3 has 17 amino acids. Trimming removed 2 bases at V and 0 bases at J, with 14 bases between. CDR3 sequence: CASSIIFRGSSYNEQFF. For the CDR3, the DNA is TGTGCCAGTAGTATAATATTCCGGGGGAGCTCCTACAATGAGCAGTTCTTC.